Listed here are 22 T cell receptor beta chains from one sample, sequenced in a study of shared clonotypes between healthy human individuals. Generated by immunoSEQ multiplex PCR, the TCRdb table keeps only in-frame clones and is missing some. The sample lists roughly 2.4 million clones, approximately 96% seen once, with 0.1% to 0.15% in the top ten. Material: naive CD4+ T cells sorted from blood. Subset defined: CD45RA+ positively selected. All receptors come from a young man in good health.

The chain employs TRBV27 and TRBJ1-4; D is ambiguous. Trimming took 5 bases from V and 7 from J, leaving 8 bases between them. This CDR3 has 12 residues. The germline gives CDR1 MNHEY, CDR2 SMNVEV (reference sequence). CDR3 in amino acids: CASSHEGEKLFF. The CDR3 coding sequence is TGTGCCAGCAGTCACGAAGGTGAAAAACTGTTTTTT.

Remarks on this clone: Other DNA sequences in this specimen translate into the identical CDR3. The V gene is TRBV7-2, the J gene TRBJ2-1; no definite D call. V lost 1 base and J 0 bases, leaving 7 bases between the germline ends. Germline-derived CDR1 and CDR2 are SGHTA and FQGNSA. The CDR3 is 15 residues long. Written as DNA, the CDR3 is TGTGCCAGCAGCTTAGGGGTCGGCTCCTACAATGAGCAGTTCTTC. Its translation is CASSLGVGSYNEQFF.

The rearrangement links TRBV6-5 to TRBJ1-3, with no clear D. The CDR3 length is 14 residues. The germline V gene encodes CDR1 MNHEY and CDR2 SVGAGI. Trimming took off 6 bases at V and 0 bases at J, with 9 bases between the two ends. CDR3 amino acids: CASSLWGSGNTIYF. The CDR3 coding sequence is TGTGCCAGCAGCCTCTGGGGCTCTGGAAACACCATATATTTT.

The chain couples TRBV18 to TRBJ2-3; 10 bases are shared with TRBD2. The CDR3 spans 17 residues. With V trimmed by 3 bases and J by 5 bases, 11 bases remained unmatched. CDR1 is KGHSH and CDR2 is LQKENI in the germline V gene. The CDR3 DNA reads TGTGCCAGCTCACCCCCTGGCCTAGCGGGAGCTGGAGATACGCAGTATTTT. Translated: CASSPPGLAGAGDTQYF.

V gene TRBV19 combines with J gene TRBJ1-5; D not resolved. The CDR3 runs to 14 residues. The germline V gene has CDR1 LNHDA and CDR2 SQIVND (reference sequence). Trimming removed 0 bases at V and 5 bases at J, with 8 bases between. DNA of the CDR3: TGTGCCAGTAGTATAGAACACCGCGATCAGCCCCAGCATTTT. Residues: CASSIEHRDQPQHF. Full variable domain (missing parts from reference TRBV19 and TRBJ1-5): DGGITQSPKYLFRKEGQNVTLSCEQNLNHDAMYWYRQDPGQGLRLIYYSQIVNDFQKGDIAEGYSVSREKKESFPLTVTSAQKNPTAFYLCASSIEHRDQPQHFGDGTRLSIL.

This chain uses TRBV15 with TRBJ1-6; tentatively, D is TRBD1 (5 bases). V was cut by 3 bases and J by 10 bases, with 10 bases left in between. This CDR3 contains 13 residues. Germline values: CDR1 LNHNV, CDR2 YYDKDF (reference sequence). The CDR3 loop is CATSRGEGSPLHF. In nucleotides, the CDR3 is TGTGCCACCAGCAGGGGAGAGGGGTCACCCCTCCACTTT.

The chain links TRBV7-2 to TRBJ2-7; 7 positions agree with TRBD2. The CDR3 is 15 amino acids. Germline V CDR1 and CDR2: SGHTA, FQGNSA. After removal of 6 bases from V and 3 bases from J, the junction contained 11 bases not matched to a gene. DNA for the CDR3: TGTGCCAGCAGTTCCCGACTAGCTGTAGGCTACGAGCAGTACTTC. It yields the protein CASSSRLAVGYEQYF.

On this clone: The sample holds other DNA sequences that translate to the same CDR3. This rearrangement joins TRBV5-1 to TRBJ2-1; D perhaps matches TRBD1 (7 bases). The CDR3 sequence is 15 residues long. CDR1 and CDR2 from the germline V gene are SGHRS and YFSETQ. V gave up 4 bases and J gave up 0 bases, with 11 bases separating them. The CDR3 reads CASSGGGSSYNEQFF. The CDR3 region has the DNA TGCGCCAGCAGCGGAGGGGGCTCCTCCTACAATGAGCAGTTCTTC.

Here the CDR3 DNA reads TGTGCCAGCAGTGAGGCGACAGGAACAAATGAAAAACTGTTTTTT. Its translation: CASSEATGTNEKLFF. This chain uses TRBV2 with TRBJ1-4; D may be TRBD1 (6 bases). The germline gives CDR1 SNHLY, CDR2 FYNNEI. The CDR3 totals 15 residues. Trimming removed 3 bases at V and 5 bases at J, with 13 bases between.

This chain joins TRBV19 and TRBJ2-1; TRBD2 matches at 10 bases. The CDR3 extends over 17 amino acids. Germline CDR1 is LNHDA and CDR2 is SQIVND (reference sequence). J lost 6 bases, V lost 4 bases, and 12 bases had no gene match. The CDR3 loop is CASSKLHGTSDLNEQFF. CDR3 DNA sequence: TGTGCCAGTAGTAAACTTCACGGGACTAGCGATCTCAATGAGCAGTTCTTC.

Details on this clone: The sample has other DNA sequences that encode this CDR3 too. This chain connects TRBV27 to TRBJ2-2; D call uncertain. Trimming removed 3 bases from V and 4 bases from J, with 3 bases in between. The CDR3 has 12 amino acids. Germline values: CDR1 MNHEY, CDR2 SMNVEV (reference sequence). This CDR3 reads CASSFFTGELFF. The CDR3 DNA follows: TGTGCCAGCAGTTTTTTCACCGGGGAGCTGTTTTTT.

This CDR3 reads CASSQTAGPPYEQYF. DNA of the CDR3: TGTGCCAGTAGCCAAACAGCGGGGCCCCCCTACGAGCAGTACTTC. The chain couples TRBV19 to TRBJ2-7; 7 bases match TRBD2. Trimming at V came to 6 bases and at J to 2 bases, leaving 10 bases not matched to a gene. CDR1 and CDR2 (germline): LNHDA, SQIVND (reference sequence). This CDR3 has 15 residues.

The chain uses TRBV6-1 and TRBJ2-7; maybe TRBD1 (6 bases). Trimming pared 4 bases from V and 4 bases from J, leaving 17 bases between. The CDR3 is made up of 15 amino acids. The germline V gene encodes CDR1 MNHNS and CDR2 SASEGT. The CDR3 nucleotides read TGTGCCAGCAGTGTCTACAGGGTAGGACTGTACGAGCAGTACTTC. Translating it yields CASSVYRVGLYEQYF.

The chain carries TRBV5-1 and TRBJ2-1; D gene uncertain. With 1 base removed from V and 5 bases from J, the gap between germline ends came to 16 bases. Germline V gene data show CDR1 as SGHRS and CDR2 as YFSETQ. The CDR3 spans 16 residues. The CDR3 reads CASSLRPGWVNNEQFF. The CDR3 nucleotides are TGCGCCAGCAGCTTGCGGCCGGGTTGGGTAAACAATGAGCAGTTCTTC.

V gene TRBV5-1 combines with J gene TRBJ1-5; 7 bases map to TRBD1. Looked up from germline, CDR1 is SGHRS and CDR2 is YFSETQ. The junction had 5 bases not matched to a gene; V was cut back by 3 bases and J by 5 bases. The CDR3 has 14 amino acids. Here the CDR3 reads CASSSGQPDQPQHF. Here the CDR3 DNA reads TGCGCCAGCAGCTCGGGACAGCCCGATCAGCCCCAGCATTTT.

The V call is TRBV7-2, the J call TRBJ2-7; maybe TRBD2 (5 bases). The V gene lost 2 bases and the J gene lost 7 bases, with 12 bases spanning the gap. The CDR3 totals 13 residues. The germline V gene has CDR1 SGHTA and CDR2 FQGNSA. The DNA of the CDR3 is TGTGCCAGCAGCTTAAGGGAGCCCCCGGAGCAGTACTTC. This sequence encodes CASSLREPPEQYF.

The chain is built from TRBV5-1 and TRBJ2-1, with TRBD2 identical over 10 bases. The CDR3 covers 15 residues. V trimming: 0 bases; J trimming: 7 bases; junction bases outside the gene matches: 4. Germline V gives CDR1 SGHRS, CDR2 YFSETQ. The CDR3, as DNA: TGCGCCAGCAGCTTGGCTAGCGGGAGATTGAATGAGCAGTTCTTC. The encoded protein is CASSLASGRLNEQFF.

The chain carries TRBV19 and TRBJ1-1; a possible D gene is TRBD1 (5 bases). The CDR3 totals 12 residues. The V gene's germline CDR1 is LNHDA and CDR2 SQIVND (reference sequence). V was shortened by 10 bases and J by 11 bases, with 20 bases between the two germline ends. CDR3 amino acids: CATHGQGGGAFF. In nucleotides, the CDR3 is TGTGCCACCCACGGGCAGGGCGGTGGGGCTTTCTTT. Variable domain in full (rest from reference TRBV19 and TRBJ1-1): DGGITQSPKYLFRKEGQNVTLSCEQNLNHDAMYWYRQDPGQGLRLIYYSQIVNDFQKGDIAEGYSVSREKKESFPLTVTSAQKNPTAFYLCATHGQGGGAFFGQGTRLTVV.

This chain links TRBV29-1 with TRBJ1-1, with TRBD1 as a possible D gene (5 bases). CDR1 SQVTM and CDR2 ANQGSEA come from the germline V gene. The CDR3 has 12 amino acids. Trimming took 6 bases from V and 4 from J, leaving 12 bases between them. The CDR3 bases are TGCAGCGTAACCAGGGACGGCACTGAAGCTTTCTTT. Translated: CSVTRDGTEAFF.

The chain has TRBV4-1 and TRBJ1-2, with D maybe TRBD1 (6 bases). This CDR3 has 16 residues. V dropped 1 base and J dropped 2 bases, with 14 bases sitting between them. Germline V lookup: CDR1 MGHRA, CDR2 YSYEKL. For the CDR3, the DNA is TGCGCCAGCAGCCAAGTTTCAGGGGCGTTGAACTATGGCTACACCTTC. Translating it yields CASSQVSGALNYGYTF.

The chain has TRBV5-4 and TRBJ2-5, with a weak D call TRBD2 (6 bases). Germline CDR1 is SGHNT and CDR2 is YYREEE (reference sequence). Trimming left V 4 bases short and J 2 bases short, with 12 bases between. The CDR3 has 14 amino acids. CDR3 protein: CASSVGGGQETQYF. In nucleotides, the CDR3 is TGTGCCAGCAGCGTGGGAGGAGGGCAAGAGACCCAGTACTTC.

In its sample, this clone was seen once. For the CDR3, the DNA is TGTGCCAGCAGCGTAGATCCAGATGGGCAGGCTTTCTTT. Residues: CASSVDPDGQAFF. V is TRBV9 and J is TRBJ1-1; D unclear. Per germline, CDR1 SGDLS and CDR2 YYNGEE. The CDR3 spans 13 residues. The V end was cut by 0 bases, the J end by 11 bases, with 14 bases between.